This paragraph reports one TCR beta chain. This table comes from immunoSEQ multiplex PCR, and its TCRdb copy is limited to in-frame clones, with some not included. The data contain about 710,000 clones, around 87% of them singletons. This specimen belongs to a study of shared T cell receptors in the human thymus. The same sample was also used in a study of human thymus T cells. That work states: Resections from corrective heart surgery provided thymus tissue. Highly overlapping thymic repertoires in unrelated individuals were reported by related research.

Sequencing was performed on thymocytes. The sequence derives from a boy younger than two with a congenital heart defect.

In nucleotides, the CDR3 is TGTGCCACCAGCAGAGGGGCTGGCGGGGGGGCATTCTCCTACAATGAGCAGTTCTTC. This encodes CATSRGAGGGAFSYNEQFF. This chain connects TRBV15 to TRBJ2-1; 9 bases are a match to TRBD2. This CDR3 spans 19 amino acids. Germline CDR1 LNHNV, CDR2 YYDKDF (reference sequence). Trimming at V came to 1 base and at J to 0 bases, leaving 10 bases not matched to a gene.